This T cell receptor (beta chain) was recorded in a study of cytomegalovirus exposure and HLA in healthy donors. The CDR3 sequence is 13 residues long. Germline trimming cut 3 bases from V and 4 bases from J; bases unmatched to any gene: 3. CDR1 and CDR2 from the germline V gene are SGHRS and YFSETQ. This clone has a handful of counts. Profiled with immunoSEQ multiplex PCR; TCRdb holds only in-frame clones, not every one. The sample records tens of thousands of clones, more than 85% being singletons. The receptor comes from a woman between 25 and 40 years old in good health and CMV-seronegative. Material: PBMCs. The chain recombines TRBV5-1 with TRBJ2-7; the match to TRBD1 covers 8 bases. CDR3 nucleotides: TGCGCCAGCAGCTGGACAGGGAGATACGAGCAGTACTTC. Its translation: CASSWTGRYEQYF.